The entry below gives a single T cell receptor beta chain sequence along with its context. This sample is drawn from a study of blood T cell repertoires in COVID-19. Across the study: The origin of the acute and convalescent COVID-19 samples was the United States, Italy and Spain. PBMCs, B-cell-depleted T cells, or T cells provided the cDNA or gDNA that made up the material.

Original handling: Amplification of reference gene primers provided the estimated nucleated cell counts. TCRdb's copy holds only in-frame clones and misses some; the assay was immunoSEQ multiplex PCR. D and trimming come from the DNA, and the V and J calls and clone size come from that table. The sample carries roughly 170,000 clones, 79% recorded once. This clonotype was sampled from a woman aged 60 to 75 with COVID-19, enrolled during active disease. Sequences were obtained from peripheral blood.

The CDR3 DNA is TGTGCCAGCAGTCCTAGTCTAGCGGGAGGGCCTAAGGCCTACGAGCAGTACTTC. This sequence encodes CASSPSLAGGPKAYEQYF. The genes are TRBV28 and TRBJ2-7; 12 bases fit TRBD2. The CDR3 runs to 18 residues. Unmatched junction bases numbered 13, after V lost 5 bases and J lost 2 bases. The V gene's germline CDR1 is MDHEN and CDR2 SYDVKM.